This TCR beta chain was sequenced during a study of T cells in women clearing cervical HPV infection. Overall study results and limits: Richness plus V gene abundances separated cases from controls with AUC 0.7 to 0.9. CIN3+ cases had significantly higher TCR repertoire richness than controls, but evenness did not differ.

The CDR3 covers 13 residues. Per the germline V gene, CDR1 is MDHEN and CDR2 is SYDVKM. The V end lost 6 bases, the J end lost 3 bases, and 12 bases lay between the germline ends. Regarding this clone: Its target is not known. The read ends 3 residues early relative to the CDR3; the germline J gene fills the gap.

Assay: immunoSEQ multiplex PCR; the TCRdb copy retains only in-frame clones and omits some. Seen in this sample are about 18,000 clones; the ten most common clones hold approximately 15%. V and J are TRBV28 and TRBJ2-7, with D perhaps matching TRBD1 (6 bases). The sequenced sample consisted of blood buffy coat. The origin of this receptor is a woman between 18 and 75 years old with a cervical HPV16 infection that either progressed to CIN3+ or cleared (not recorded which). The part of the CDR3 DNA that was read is TGTGCCAGCAGGCCTGGACAGTTCTACGAG. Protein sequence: CASRPGQFYE. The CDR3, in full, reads CASRPGQFYEQYF.